The 23 T cell receptor beta chains below come from one sample, sequenced in a study of blood T cell repertoires in COVID-19. The data were produced by immunoSEQ multiplex PCR, yet TCRdb's version contains in-frame clones alone and is incomplete. This sample carries some 100,000 clones, roughly 86% of them seen once, and the ten largest clones take approximately 10%. The sequenced sample was peripheral blood. The receptors were gathered from a man over 45 with acute or convalescent COVID-19.

V and J are TRBV6-5 and TRBJ2-1; weak D call: TRBD2 (6 bases). The CDR3 length is 15 residues. Trimming cost V 6 bases and J 5 bases, with 17 bases left between them. CDR1 and CDR2 (germline): MNHEY, SVGAGI. CDR3 DNA: TGTGCCAGCAGGGACCAGACCGGAGGGGACAATGAGCAGTTCTTC. Its translation: CASRDQTGGDNEQFF.

The chain combines TRBV15 with TRBJ2-1, with D hard to call. Trimming stripped 3 bases from V and 5 bases from J, with 14 bases between. CDR3 length: 15 amino acids. The germline V gene encodes CDR1 LNHNV and CDR2 YYDKDF (reference sequence). The CDR3 is CATSSGYKSHNEQFF. In nucleotides, the CDR3 is TGTGCCACCAGCAGCGGGTATAAGTCCCACAATGAGCAGTTCTTC.

The chain employs TRBV11-2 and TRBJ1-2; D ambiguous. There are 16 residues in the CDR3. Germline loops: CDR1 SGHAT, CDR2 FQNNGV. V was clipped by 7 bases and J by 7 bases, with 25 bases between them. The DNA of the CDR3 is TGTGCCAGCACCCTCTTGGGAGGGCCCAGGACTTTTGGCTACACCTTC. It is translated as CASTLLGGPRTFGYTF.

The chain employs TRBV7-3 and TRBJ2-2, with D perhaps TRBD1 (7 bases). This CDR3 is 12 amino acids long. Trimming took off 8 bases at V and 4 bases at J, with 8 bases between the two ends. Germline CDR1 reads SGHTA; CDR2 reads FQGTGA. The CDR3 bases are TGTGCCAGCCAGGGGGGCACCGGGGAGCTGTTTTTT. Translated: CASQGGTGELFF. The full variable domain, completed using reference TRBV7-3 and TRBJ2-2, is GAGVSQTPSNKVTEKGKYVELRCDPISGHTALYWYRQSLGQGPEFLIYFQGTGAADDSGLPNDRFFAVRPEGSVSTLKIQRTERGDSAVYLCASQGGTGELFFGEGSRLTVL.

This sequence joins TRBV10-2 and TRBJ1-2; 8 bases match TRBD1. The J segment lost 5 bases and the V segment lost 7 bases, leaving 6 bases of the junction unmatched. Per the germline V gene, CDR1 is WSHSY and CDR2 is SAAADI. The CDR3 extends over 13 amino acids. CDR3: CASTPTGDYGYTF. For the CDR3, the DNA is TGCGCCAGCACCCCGACAGGGGATTATGGCTACACCTTC.

This rearrangement joins TRBV19 to TRBJ2-5, with TRBD2 as a possible D gene (6 bases). V dropped 0 bases and J dropped 1 base, with 18 bases sitting between them. Germline assignment: CDR1 LNHDA and CDR2 SQIVND (reference sequence). The CDR3 extends over 18 amino acids. The CDR3 reads CASSIDPPSGRGQETQYF. DNA of the CDR3: TGTGCCAGTAGTATAGATCCCCCCTCCGGGCGGGGCCAAGAGACCCAGTACTTC.

DNA for the CDR3: TGTGCCAGTAGTATACCCCGCCCACAGGAAGCTTTCTTT. Encoded protein: CASSIPRPQEAFF. The chain recombines TRBV19 with TRBJ1-1; no firm D call. Trimming stripped 2 bases from V and 8 bases from J, with 12 bases between. There are 13 residues in the CDR3. Germline V gene sequence: CDR1 LNHDA, CDR2 SQIVND (reference sequence).

V gene TRBV27 combines with J gene TRBJ2-5; tentative D call: TRBD1 (6 bases). The V gene lost 2 bases and the J gene lost 2 bases, with 12 bases spanning the gap. The CDR3 is 15 residues long. The V gene's germline CDR1 is MNHEY and CDR2 SMNVEV (reference sequence). CDR3 in DNA: TGTGCCAGCAGTTTAACAGGGTGGGAGCAAGAGACCCAGTACTTC. Encoded protein: CASSLTGWEQETQYF.

V and J are TRBV19 and TRBJ1-1, with D possibly matching TRBD1 (6 bases). Per the germline V gene, CDR1 is LNHDA and CDR2 is SQIVND (reference sequence). V gave up 8 bases and J gave up 1 base, with 14 bases separating them. The CDR3 has 14 amino acids. The CDR3 region is CASRQDSGNTEAFF. CDR3 DNA: TGTGCCAGTCGTCAGGACAGTGGGAACACTGAAGCTTTCTTT.

The V and J genes are TRBV27 and TRBJ1-4, with a possible D match to TRBD1 (6 bases). The CDR3 runs 15 residues. Germline-derived CDR1 and CDR2 are MNHEY and SMNVEV (reference sequence). V lost 3 bases and J lost 4, with 12 bases in between. The CDR3 region has the DNA TGTGCCAGCAGTTTCCTCGACAGGCTTAATGAAAAACTGTTTTTT. This codes for CASSFLDRLNEKLFF.

The V call is TRBV30, the J call TRBJ1-4; 10 bases are a match to TRBD1. Unmatched junction bases numbered 5, after V lost 5 bases and J lost 8 bases. The germline V gene encodes CDR1 GTSNPN and CDR2 SVGIG (reference sequence). The CDR3 is 13 residues long. The CDR3 coding sequence is TGTGCCTGGGGGACAGGGGCGGGCGAAAAACTGTTTTTT. Protein sequence: CAWGTGAGEKLFF.

The CDR3 protein is CASSYSRGGGNGYTF. In nucleotides, the CDR3 is TGTGCCAGCAGTTACTCGAGGGGCGGGGGAAATGGCTACACCTTC. The chain uses TRBV6-5 and TRBJ1-2; D is possibly TRBD1 (5 bases). The CDR3 spans 15 residues. The V end was cut by 0 bases, the J end by 6 bases, with 14 bases between. Germline V lookup: CDR1 MNHEY, CDR2 SVGAGI.

This rearrangement joins TRBV9 to TRBJ2-3; 7 bases align to TRBD1. In germline, CDR1 is SGDLS, CDR2 YYNGEE. This CDR3 has 14 amino acids. Unmatched junction bases numbered 5, after V lost 3 bases and J lost 4 bases. The chain's CDR3 is CASSAYDRADTQYF. The CDR3 nucleotides read TGTGCCAGCAGCGCGTACGACAGGGCAGATACGCAGTATTTT.

The rearrangement links TRBV28 to TRBJ1-2; 7 bases agree with TRBD1. Germline CDR1 reads MDHEN; CDR2 reads SYDVKM. The junction had 1 base not matched to a gene; V was cut back by 6 bases and J by 3 bases. The CDR3 sequence is 12 residues long. The CDR3 region is CASRTGYYGYTF. The CDR3 DNA follows: TGTGCCAGCAGGACAGGGTACTATGGCTACACCTTC.

The chain employs TRBV7-9 and TRBJ1-3; D not certain. Germline V CDR1 and CDR2: SEHNR, FQNEAQ (reference sequence). The CDR3 runs to 16 residues. V was cut by 4 bases and J by 0 bases, with 13 bases left in between. Here the CDR3 DNA reads TGTGCCAGCAGCTCTTCGGTGGTCCCCTCTGGAAACACCATATATTTT. Translation gives CASSSSVVPSGNTIYF.

The genes are TRBV6-5 and TRBJ1-2; possibly TRBD1 for D (5 bases). The CDR3 totals 13 residues. The germline V gene encodes CDR1 MNHEY and CDR2 SVGAGI. The germline V and J ends were trimmed by 7 bases and 2 bases, with 11 bases remaining between them. CDR3 sequence (DNA): TGTGCCAGCACCCGTCGGGGGAACTATGGCTACACCTTC. Translated, it gives CASTRRGNYGYTF.

This clone came up a few times. The J gene is TRBJ2-7, the V gene TRBV6-5; tentative D call: TRBD2 (6 bases). The CDR3 length is 14 residues. CDR1 is MNHEY and CDR2 is SVGAGI in the germline V gene. V shed 2 bases and J shed 0 bases, with 8 bases lying between them. CDR3 bases: TGTGCCAGCAGTTACGGGGGGACCTCCTACGAGCAGTACTTC. This encodes CASSYGGTSYEQYF.

The chain is built from TRBV27 and TRBJ1-5; D gene unclear. V lost 4 bases and J 0 bases, leaving 4 bases between the germline ends. Germline CDR1 MNHEY, CDR2 SMNVEV (reference sequence). There are 13 residues in the CDR3. CDR3 sequence: CASSSISNQPQHF. CDR3 DNA: TGTGCCAGCAGTTCCATTAGCAATCAGCCCCAGCATTTT.

The chain is built from TRBV28 and TRBJ1-6, with D possibly TRBD1 on 5 matching bases. Between the trimmed V and J ends, which lost 10 bases and 9 bases, there was a span of 16 bases. Germline CDR1 MDHEN, CDR2 SYDVKM. This CDR3 has 13 amino acids. CDR3 sequence: CATSGYLGSPLHF. The CDR3 nucleotides are TGTGCCACCTCAGGGTATCTAGGTTCACCCCTCCACTTT.

This sequence joins TRBV6-6 and TRBJ1-2; no reliable D call. Between the trimmed V and J ends, which lost 2 bases and 3 bases, there was a span of 10 bases. This CDR3 has 14 amino acids. Germline V gene sequence: CDR1 MNHNY, CDR2 SVGAGI (reference sequence). CDR3 in DNA: TGTGCCAGCAGTTACCCTAGGGAGGACTATGGCTACACCTTC. It is translated as CASSYPREDYGYTF.

The gene calls are TRBV6-4 and TRBJ2-3, with 12 bases matching TRBD1. Germline assignment: CDR1 MRHNA and CDR2 SNTAGT. The V gene end was trimmed by 6 bases and the J gene end by 1 base; junction bases not matched to a gene: 2. The CDR3 runs 15 residues. DNA of the CDR3: TGTGCCAGCAGCCGGGACAGGGGGCGCACAGATACGCAGTATTTT. It encodes CASSRDRGRTDTQYF.

CDR3 amino acids: CASSESATGGRQEHF. CDR3 bases: TGTGCCAGCAGTGAGAGTGCGACAGGGGGTAGACAGGAGCATTTT. The chain is built from TRBV2 and TRBJ1-5, with TRBD1 matching 9 bases. J lost 14 bases, V lost 3 bases, and 14 bases had no gene match. Per germline, CDR1 SNHLY and CDR2 FYNNEI. The CDR3 covers 15 residues. The variable domain in full, with the rest retrieved from reference TRBV2 and TRBJ1-5, is EPEVTQTPSHQVTQMGQEVILRCVPISNHLYFYWYRQILGQKVEFLVSFYNNEISEKSEIFDDQFSVERPDGSNFTLKIRSTKLEDSAMYFCASSESATGGRQEHFGDGTRLSIL.

V usage is TRBV9 and J usage is TRBJ1-1; D perhaps matches TRBD1 (6 bases). Germline lookup yields CDR1 SGDLS and CDR2 YYNGEE. This CDR3 contains 15 residues. Trimming pared 4 bases from V and 1 base from J, leaving 14 bases between. CDR3 sequence: CASSPGGLGNTEAFF. CDR3 nucleotide sequence: TGTGCCAGCAGCCCCGGGGGGCTCGGGAACACTGAAGCTTTCTTT.